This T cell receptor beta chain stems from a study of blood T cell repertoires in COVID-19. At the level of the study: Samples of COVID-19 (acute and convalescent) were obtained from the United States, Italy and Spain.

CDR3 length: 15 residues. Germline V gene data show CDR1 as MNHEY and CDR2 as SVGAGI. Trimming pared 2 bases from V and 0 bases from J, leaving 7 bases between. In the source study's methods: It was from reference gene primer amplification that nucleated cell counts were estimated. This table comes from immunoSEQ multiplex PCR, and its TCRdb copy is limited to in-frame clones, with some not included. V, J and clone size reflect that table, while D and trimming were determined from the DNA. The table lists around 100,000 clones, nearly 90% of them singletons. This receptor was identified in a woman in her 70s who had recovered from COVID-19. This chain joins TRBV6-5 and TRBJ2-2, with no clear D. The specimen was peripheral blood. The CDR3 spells CASSYAQANTGELFF. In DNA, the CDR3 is TGTGCCAGCAGTTACGCCCAGGCGAACACCGGGGAGCTGTTTTTT.